This TCR beta chain was profiled in a study of blood T cell repertoires in COVID-19. Sequencing was performed with immunoSEQ multiplex PCR; in TCRdb, only in-frame clones are kept and a portion is missing. The sample lists 180,000 or so clones, roughly 83% occurring once. Unmatched junction bases numbered 11, after V lost 5 bases and J lost 7 bases. The CDR3 is made up of 15 amino acids. CDR1 and CDR2 from the germline V gene are MNHEY and SMNVEV (reference sequence). The chain has TRBV27 and TRBJ2-1; 7 bases match TRBD1. The source material was PBMCs or T cells enriched from blood (not recorded which). This TCR came from a woman aged 25-40 years who had recovered from COVID-19. CDR3 protein: CASSPLGQRANEQFF. Written as DNA, the CDR3 is TGTGCCAGCAGTCCATTGGGACAGCGCGCGAATGAGCAGTTCTTC.